The T cell receptor (beta chain) under discussion was sequenced for a study of CD8 T cells in ankylosing spondylitis. Study observations and caveats: Some of these motif variants have turned up before, in reports on reactive arthritis synovial fluid and blood. Relatively scarce in peripheral blood, disease-linked clones were CD8+. Blood of patients with ankylosing spondylitis appeared to be characterized by a TCR beta motif of eight highly homologous variants.

Germline values: CDR1 MNHEY, CDR2 SMNVEV (reference sequence). The CDR3 has 16 amino acids. After removal of 2 bases from V and 3 bases from J, the junction contained 9 bases not matched to a gene. This clonotype was counted at least ten times. Its antigen remains unknown. Quantitative molecular-barcoded 5'-RACE generated the TCR beta libraries. TCRdb analysed the 5' RACE reads with MiXCR anew, one entry per CDR3 protein. The profile shows 80,000 to 100,000 distinct CDR3 sequences, roughly 8% of them singletons. The specimen sequenced was blood, either unsorted or a sorted T cell fraction (not recorded which). The sequence derives from a male donor with ankylosing spondylitis or in good health (not recorded which). The chain links TRBV27 to TRBJ2-7; TRBD2 matches at 8 bases. CDR3 nucleotide sequence: TGTGCCAGCAGTTTAGCTGTGGGACTAGGGGGCTACGAGCAGTACTTC. Its protein product is CASSLAVGLGGYEQYF.